One T cell receptor beta chain is described in this entry. The data were obtained in a study of blood T cell repertoires in COVID-19. Data came from immunoSEQ multiplex PCR; TCRdb stores just in-frame clones and leaves some out. Of 150,000 to 200,000 clones in the sample, 86% are singletons; the top ten hold less than 25%. V lost 4 bases and J lost 4, with 14 bases in between. The CDR3 covers 14 residues. Per the germline V gene, CDR1 is MDHEN and CDR2 is SYDVKM. The sequence was collected from a man aged 65 to 79 with active or convalescent COVID-19. The V gene is TRBV28, the J gene TRBJ2-7; D not certain. Sequencing was done on a sample of peripheral blood. Here the CDR3 DNA reads TGTGCCAGCAGTTGGCGACAACCGAATTACGAGCAGTACTTC. Encoded protein: CASSWRQPNYEQYF.